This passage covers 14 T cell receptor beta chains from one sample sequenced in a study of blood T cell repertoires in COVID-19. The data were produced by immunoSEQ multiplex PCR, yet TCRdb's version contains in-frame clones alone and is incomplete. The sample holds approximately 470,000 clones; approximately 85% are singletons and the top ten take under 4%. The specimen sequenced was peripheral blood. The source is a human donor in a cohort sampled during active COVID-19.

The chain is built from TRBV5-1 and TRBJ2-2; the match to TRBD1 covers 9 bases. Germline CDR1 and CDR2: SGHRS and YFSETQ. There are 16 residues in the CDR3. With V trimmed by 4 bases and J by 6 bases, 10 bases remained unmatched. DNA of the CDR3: TGCGCCAGCAGCCTCGACAGGGGGGGAAACGCCGGGGAGCTGTTTTTT. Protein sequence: CASSLDRGGNAGELFF.

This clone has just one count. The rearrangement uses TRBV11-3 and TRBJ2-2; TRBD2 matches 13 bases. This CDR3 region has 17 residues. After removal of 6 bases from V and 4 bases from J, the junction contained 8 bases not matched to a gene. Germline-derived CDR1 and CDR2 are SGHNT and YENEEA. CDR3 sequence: CASSSRTSGRGTGELFF. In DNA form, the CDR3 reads TGTGCCAGCAGTTCCCGGACTAGCGGGAGAGGCACCGGGGAGCTGTTTTTT. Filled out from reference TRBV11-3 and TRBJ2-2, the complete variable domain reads EAGVVQSPRYKIIEKKQPVAFWCNPISGHNTLYWYLQNLGQGPELLIRYENEEAVDDSQLPKDRFSAERLKGVDSTLKIQPAELGDSAVYLCASSSRTSGRGTGELFFGEGSRLTVL.

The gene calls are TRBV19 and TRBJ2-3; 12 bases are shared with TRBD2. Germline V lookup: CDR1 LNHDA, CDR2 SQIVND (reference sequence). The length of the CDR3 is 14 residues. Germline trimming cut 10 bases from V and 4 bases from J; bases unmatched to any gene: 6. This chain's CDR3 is CATQTSGRADTQYF. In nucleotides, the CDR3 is TGTGCCACCCAGACTAGCGGGAGAGCAGATACGCAGTATTTT. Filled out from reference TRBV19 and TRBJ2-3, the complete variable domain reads DGGITQSPKYLFRKEGQNVTLSCEQNLNHDAMYWYRQDPGQGLRLIYYSQIVNDFQKGDIAEGYSVSREKKESFPLTVTSAQKNPTAFYLCATQTSGRADTQYFGPGTRLTVL.

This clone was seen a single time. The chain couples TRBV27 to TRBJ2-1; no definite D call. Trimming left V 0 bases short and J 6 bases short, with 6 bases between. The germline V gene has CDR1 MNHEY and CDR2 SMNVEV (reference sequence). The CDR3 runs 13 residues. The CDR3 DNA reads TGTGCCAGCAGTTTATCCCTCGGCAATGAGCAGTTCTTC. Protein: CASSLSLGNEQFF.

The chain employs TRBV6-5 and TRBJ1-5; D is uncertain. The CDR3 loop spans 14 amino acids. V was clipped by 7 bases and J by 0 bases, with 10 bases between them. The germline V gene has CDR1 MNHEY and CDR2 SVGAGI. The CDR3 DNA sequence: TGTGCCAGCAATATGCAGAATAGCAATCAGCCCCAGCATTTT. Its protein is CASNMQNSNQPQHF.

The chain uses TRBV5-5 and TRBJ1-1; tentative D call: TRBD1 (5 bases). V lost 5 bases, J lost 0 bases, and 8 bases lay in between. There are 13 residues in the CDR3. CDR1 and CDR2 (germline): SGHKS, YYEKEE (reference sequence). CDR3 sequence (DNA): TGTGCCAGCAGTAAAGGGGTGAACACTGAAGCTTTCTTT. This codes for CASSKGVNTEAFF. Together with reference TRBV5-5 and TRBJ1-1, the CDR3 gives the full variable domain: DAGVTQSPTHLIKTRGQQVTLRCSPISGHKSVSWYQQVLGQGPQFIFQYYEKEERGRGNFPDRFSARQFPNYSSELNVNALLLGDSALYLCASSKGVNTEAFFGQGTRLTVV.

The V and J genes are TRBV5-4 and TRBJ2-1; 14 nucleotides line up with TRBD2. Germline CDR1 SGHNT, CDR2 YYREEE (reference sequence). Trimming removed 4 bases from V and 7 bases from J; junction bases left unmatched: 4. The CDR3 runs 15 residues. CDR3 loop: CASSLRLAGGNEQFF. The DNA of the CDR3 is TGTGCCAGCAGCCTCAGACTAGCGGGAGGGAATGAGCAGTTCTTC. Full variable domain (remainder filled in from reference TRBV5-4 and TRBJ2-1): ETGVTQSPTHLIKTRGQQVTLRCSSQSGHNTVSWYQQALGQGPQFIFQYYREEENGRGNFPPRFSGLQFPNYSSELNVNALELDDSALYLCASSLRLAGGNEQFFGPGTRLTVL.

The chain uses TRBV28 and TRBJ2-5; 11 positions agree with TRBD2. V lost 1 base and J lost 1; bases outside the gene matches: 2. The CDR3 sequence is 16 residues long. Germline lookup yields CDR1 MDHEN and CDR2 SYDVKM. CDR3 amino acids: CASSLSGLAGQETQYF. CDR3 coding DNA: TGTGCCAGCAGTTTATCCGGACTAGCGGGCCAAGAGACCCAGTACTTC.

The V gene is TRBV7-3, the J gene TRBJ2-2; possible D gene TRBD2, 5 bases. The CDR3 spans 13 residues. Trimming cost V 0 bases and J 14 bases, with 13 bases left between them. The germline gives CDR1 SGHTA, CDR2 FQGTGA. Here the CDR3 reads CASSLTRASPLFF. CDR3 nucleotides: TGTGCCAGCAGCTTAACGAGGGCTAGCCCTCTGTTTTTT.

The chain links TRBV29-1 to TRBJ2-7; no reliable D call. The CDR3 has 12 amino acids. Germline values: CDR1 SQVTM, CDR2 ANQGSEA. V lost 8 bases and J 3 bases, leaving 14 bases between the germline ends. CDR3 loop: CSTRNSNYEQYF. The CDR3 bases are TGCAGCACCCGGAATAGCAACTACGAGCAGTACTTC.

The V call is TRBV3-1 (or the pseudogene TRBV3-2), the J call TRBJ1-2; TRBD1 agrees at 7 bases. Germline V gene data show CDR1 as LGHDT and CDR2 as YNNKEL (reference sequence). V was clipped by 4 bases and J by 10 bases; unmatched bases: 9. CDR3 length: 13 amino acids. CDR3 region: CASSRDREFDYTF. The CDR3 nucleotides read TGTGCCAGCAGCCGCGACAGGGAATTTGACTACACCTTC.

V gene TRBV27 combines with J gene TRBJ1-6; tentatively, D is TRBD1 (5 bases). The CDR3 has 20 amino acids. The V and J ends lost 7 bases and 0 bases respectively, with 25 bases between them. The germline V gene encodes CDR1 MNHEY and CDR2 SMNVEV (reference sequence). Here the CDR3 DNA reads TGTGCCAGCAAACACCTCAAACAGGCGGTGACGAGCTCCTATAATTCACCCCTCCACTTT. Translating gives CASKHLKQAVTSSYNSPLHF.

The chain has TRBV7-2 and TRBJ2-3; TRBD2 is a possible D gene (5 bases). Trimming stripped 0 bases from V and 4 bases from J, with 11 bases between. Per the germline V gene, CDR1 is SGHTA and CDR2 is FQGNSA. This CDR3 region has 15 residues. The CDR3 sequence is CASSLALDGADTQYF. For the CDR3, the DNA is TGTGCCAGCAGCTTAGCTTTAGACGGGGCAGATACGCAGTATTTT.

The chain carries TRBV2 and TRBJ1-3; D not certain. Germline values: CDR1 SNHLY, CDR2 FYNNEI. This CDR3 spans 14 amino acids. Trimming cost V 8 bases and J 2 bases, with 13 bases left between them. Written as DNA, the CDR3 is TGTGCCAGCGCCCGGGGAGGGACTGGAAACACCATATATTTT. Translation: CASARGGTGNTIYF.